This T cell receptor beta chain was recovered during a study of cytomegalovirus exposure and HLA in healthy donors (dated 2017 in TCRdb). With regard to the full study: An earlier analysis of some 550 of the donors reported 250 to 350 Gb of sequence data and roughly 110 million unique TCR beta sequences from about 200 million T cells. The study aimed to test whether signatures of past pathogen exposure could be identified by cataloging public T cell receptors. Of the roughly 420 genotyped donors, less than 90% were placed in the genetic ancestry cluster associated with self-reported Caucasian donors. Alongside the repertoire data, information on donor age, sex, ethnicity and CMV serostatus was compiled. High-throughput TCR immunosequencing, statistical association of individual TCRs with disease status, and machine learning were combined to predict cytomegalovirus infection status. A later genetic analysis took genome-wide SNP genotypes for about 55% of the roughly 700 donors and used that subset as a discovery cohort. HLA typing covered class I and class II loci at four-digit resolution. To decide whether each TCR beta V gene segment behaved as functional or pseudogenic, an earlier analysis of some 570 of the donors relied on high-throughput TCR beta sequencing. The number of typed donors differed by locus: about 620-640 for A, B, C, DRB1 and DQB1; 522 for DQA1; 606 for DPA1; and about 470 for DPB1. An early release covering about 600 HLA-typed donors comprised 300 to 350 gigabases of sequencing data and 85 million to 100 million unique TCR sequences. Four to six DR-DQ haplotypes were handled as single units for association and clustering, since linkage in the cohort was strong. The later analysis used no new phenotypic data to find candidate immune exposures, relying instead on TCR beta sequences and their occurrence across donors. In addition to the first cohort of roughly 670 subjects, a separate validation cohort of over 90 different subjects was used. All discovery cohort repertoires had been generated using a single sequencing platform. Among some 410 genotyped donors of the cohort, an average of about 240,000 unique TCR beta nucleotide sequences were sequenced per donor, roughly 20% of them non-productive. A later analysis re-examined previously published TCR beta repertoires from 500 to 700 donors and added high-resolution HLA genotyping to investigate patterns of TCR occurrence. The study profiled the T cell repertoires of about 640 subjects by immunosequencing and related them to cytomegalovirus serostatus.

General study outcomes and caveats: The only immune exposure information available for the cohort was CMV serostatus. Because HLA typing was unavailable for some donors at each locus, only the typed subset was used in association tests. While some public TCRs were present in many individuals, most TCR sequences turned up only very rarely across donors. The authors suggested that the approach could potentially be extended to other disease states and immunological phenotypes. In a later analysis, most CMV-associated TCR beta chains were found to appear HLA-restricted, with HLA associations seemingly driven largely by CMV exposure. A later genetic analysis associated a missense DCLRE1C variant with V-gene and J-gene trimming of TCR beta chains, and an independent cohort replicated the association. When HLA alleles, especially DR and DQ, strongly co-occurred, attributing TCR associations to individual alleles was difficult. A cluster of highly shared sequence variants was judged likely to be a technical artifact of the sequencing pipeline. In a later analysis, several top co-occurrence clusters were reported to appear linked to parvovirus B19, influenza, CMV and Epstein-Barr virus. Some IMGT-functional V segments, including TRBV6-2 and TRBV6-3, could not be told apart with the 87-base-pair reads, so those segments were excluded. Correlated functional status among segregating V segments might reflect linkage disequilibrium, but an unknown experimental factor could not be ruled out. A further reported finding was that TCR beta sequences accurately predicted the HLA-A and HLA-B alleles for most subjects in the first cohort. At a false discovery rate of 0.05, a later analysis linked roughly 17,000 TCR beta sequences to specific HLA alleles. In vitro tests confirmed that a few of the cytomegalovirus-associated TCR beta chains recognize cytomegalovirus antigens. Roughly uniform sequencing depth across donors was assumed in presence/absence analyses, although this assumption may not hold. In a later analysis, the rate of TCR association differed among HLA loci, with DRB1 alleles having the most associated TCRs and HLA-C alleles having the fewest. An earlier analysis of approximately 570 of the donors showed that most TCR beta V segments appeared in productive rearrangements either about 87% or about 30% of the time, which broadly matched IMGT annotations. In this cohort, only TCR beta chains were sequenced, and detectable features were limited by the absence of alpha or paired-chain data. In a later genetic analysis, fewer N-insertions in productive TCRs were reported among donors in an Asian-associated ancestry cluster than the approximately 710-donor mean. A later analysis found that HLA-associated TCR beta chains were more clonally expanded and had lower generation probabilities than equally common non-associated chains. Over 15 rarely observed V segments, including chromosome 9 orphons, were excluded from the earlier analysis of 550 to 700 of the donors because counts were too low. A total of 164 TCR beta chains were listed by the study as associated with cytomegalovirus. The classifier was reported to diagnose cytomegalovirus status with high specificity and sensitivity in both the original and validation cohorts.

In total, just over 650 healthy bone marrow donors made up the cohort. At the time of sampling, every cohort member was nominally healthy, though immune exposures that went unrecorded were likely present. The donor tested CMV seronegative, placing the donor among the roughly 350 seronegative members of the cohort. A peripheral blood sample was collected from each donor, and TCR beta sequencing was performed on peripheral blood mononuclear cells. Genomic DNA was extracted from the blood cell samples with the Qiagen DNeasy Blood Extraction Kit. V and J are truncated by 3 bases and 5 bases respectively, leaving an intervening sequence of 25 bases. CDR1 LNHDA and CDR2 SQIVND were looked up in the germline V gene (reference sequence). The CDR3 measures 19 amino acids from cysteine to phenylalanine. The kept DNA is CDR3 alone, 57 bases in frame from the first base. The library was produced with the immunoSEQ multiplex PCR assay. The multiplex PCR relied on a mix of 60 forward primers for TCR Vbeta segments and 13 reverse primers for TCR Jbeta segments. A multiplex PCR assay on genomic DNA amplified the CDR3 region of rearranged TCR beta genes. The Illumina HiSeq System was used to sequence the amplified TCR beta libraries as 87-base-pair reads. The published analysis was carried out like this. In a later analysis, some 80 million unique TCR beta chains were counted across the roughly 610 repertoires, and roughly 10 million of these chains were shared by at least two donors. A nearest-neighbor algorithm error-corrected the raw reads and collapsed the reads into unique sequences, merging closely related sequences to remove PCR and sequencing errors. To assign V, D and J gene segments, CDR3 sequences were aligned to IMGT reference sequences. For a sequence to be retained, at least a six-nucleotide match to both a V gene segment and a J gene segment was required. A rearrangement counted as productive if the CDR3 had no stop codons and remained in frame with V and J, and every other rearrangement counted as non-productive. CDR3 was defined according to IMGT convention as the region running from the second conserved V-encoded cysteine to the conserved J-encoded phenylalanine. In an earlier analysis of roughly 610 of the donors, sequences lacking an unambiguous match to a single V gene segment were excluded. An earlier analysis of around 600 of the donors classified V segments as functional when productive rearrangements were above 56.7% and as segregating when the standard deviation between donors was above 5%. To diagnose cytomegalovirus status from the catalog of TCR beta chain sequences, a statistical classification framework was built. In a later analysis, TCR nucleotide sequences were compared against IMGT/GENE-DB human TR gene sequences so that V and J genes could be assigned. Using the TCRdist pipeline, a later analysis assigned CDR3 sequences along with most-parsimonious VDJ recombination scenarios. A later analysis defined each TCR beta chain by its CDR3 amino acid sequence plus V-gene family, and excluded reads lacking a unique V-gene family. To address suspected cross-contamination and a sequencing artifact, a later analysis removed around 600 highly shared, low-generation-probability nucleotide sequences. In a later analysis, a clonal expansion index was calculated for each public chain from normalized within-repertoire ranks of inferred template counts. In a later analysis, generation probabilities were computed with a VDJ recombination model fitted to out-of-frame rearrangements, and the resulting probabilities were checked against IGoR. In a later analysis, TCR-TCR, TCR-HLA and TCR-CMV co-occurrence was scored with hypergeometric tests, and a repertoire-size bias correction was applied to TCR pairs. False discovery rates were estimated in a later analysis by permuting HLA or CMV assignments 20 times. A later analysis grouped co-occurring TCRs with DBSCAN, adding TCRdist sequence similarity when clustering within HLA-allele-positive subsets. Repertoires with fewer than 30,000 or more than 120,000 public chains, plus five repertoires with anomalous nucleotide sharing, were excluded from co-occurrence clustering. TCRdb limited this immuneACCESS table to in-frame rearrangements with V and J called. A share of clones is missing; checked studies link under half to unresolved V genes, and the rest is unexplained. D and trimming were read from the DNA, whereas the V and J calls and clone size are those reported in that table. The sample contains roughly 180,000 clones, about four fifths of them found a single time. The ten largest clones represent just under 3% of the sample.

In regard to this clone: This receptor's antigen is unknown. Base qualities are not recorded, but no much larger clone differs from it by a single base.

Input material: PBMCs. The receptor comes from a male donor in good health and CMV-seronegative. The rearranged segments are TRBV19 and TRBJ2-2; D gene: possibly TRBD1, on 6 matching bases. CDR3 reads: CASSIRPYSLGAETGELFF. Read as DNA, the sequence is TGTGCCAGTAGTATCAGGCCTTACTCTTTGGGGGCGGAGACCGGGGAGCTGTTTTTT.